This paragraph covers one T cell receptor (beta chain) sequence. The data were obtained in a study of blood T cell repertoires in COVID-19. Overall study context: There were acute and convalescent COVID-19 samples, and they came from the United States, Italy and Spain. Sample material is recorded as cDNA or gDNA derived from T cells, B-cell-depleted T cells, or PBMCs.

In the authors' methods: Researchers report that nucleated cell counts were estimated from reference gene primer amplification. Measured with immunoSEQ multiplex PCR; TCRdb has only the in-frame clones, and not every one. V and J calls plus clone size are reproduced from that table; the DNA served to infer D and trimming. Among over 50,000 clones, approximately 91% were seen once, and the ten largest hold over 3.5%. From germline, CDR1 is MDHEN and CDR2 SYDVKM. The CDR3 loop spans 20 amino acids. V was pared by 5 bases and J by 0 bases, with 19 bases of the junction left unmatched. The clonotype comes from a man aged 50-59 years with active COVID-19. This chain uses TRBV28 with TRBJ1-5, with TRBD1 matching 7 bases. Sequencing input: peripheral blood. The CDR3 nucleotides read TGTGCCAGCAGTCACCTCCTCAGATTCCGGGACAGATATAGCAATCAGCCCCAGCATTTT. Translation: CASSHLLRFRDRYSNQPQHF. Variable domain in full (rest from reference TRBV28 and TRBJ1-5): DVKVTQSSRYLVKRTGEKVFLECVQDMDHENMFWYRQDPGLGLRLIYFSYDVKMKEKGDIPEGYSVSREKKERFSLILESASTNQTSMYLCASSHLLRFRDRYSNQPQHFGDGTRLSIL.